This T cell receptor beta chain was identified in a study of blood T cells in healthy people across ages. Study-wide context: Through template switching, about one barcoded beta molecule was captured per two T cells, as measured in model experiments.

A sample-barcoded 5' primer and a J-beta primer mix were used in a second PCR of roughly 7 to 11 cycles. TCRdb redid the calling of the 5' RACE reads with MiXCR, one entry per CDR3 protein. This sample has some 690,000 distinct CDR3 sequences, with approximately 21% found just once. CDR1 is SEHNR and CDR2 is FQNEAQ in the germline V gene (reference sequence). The CDR3 length is 15 residues. The V gene lost 1 base and the J gene lost 1 base, with 10 bases spanning the gap. This clonotype was seen a handful of times. Each of the donors had approximately 10 milliliters of peripheral blood drawn into EDTA-treated Vacutainer tubes.

Sequencing was done on a sample of blood. This chain connects TRBV7-9 to TRBJ1-2; D unclear. The clonotype originates from a man between 65 and 85 years old in good health. The chain's CDR3 is CASSLEGQSNYGYTF. CDR3 coding DNA: TGTGCCAGCAGCTTAGAGGGTCAGAGTAACTATGGCTACACCTTC.